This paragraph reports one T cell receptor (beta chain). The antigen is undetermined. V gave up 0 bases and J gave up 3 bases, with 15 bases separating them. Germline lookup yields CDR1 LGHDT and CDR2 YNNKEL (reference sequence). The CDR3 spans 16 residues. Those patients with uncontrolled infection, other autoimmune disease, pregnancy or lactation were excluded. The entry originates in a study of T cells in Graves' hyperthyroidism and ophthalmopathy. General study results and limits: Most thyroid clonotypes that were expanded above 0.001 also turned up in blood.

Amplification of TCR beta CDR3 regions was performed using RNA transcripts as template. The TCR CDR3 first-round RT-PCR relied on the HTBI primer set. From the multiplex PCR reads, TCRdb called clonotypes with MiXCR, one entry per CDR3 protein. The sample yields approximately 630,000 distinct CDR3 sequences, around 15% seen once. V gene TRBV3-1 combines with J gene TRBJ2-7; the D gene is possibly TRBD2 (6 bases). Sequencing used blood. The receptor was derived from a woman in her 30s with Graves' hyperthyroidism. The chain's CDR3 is CASSQEPASAIYEQYF. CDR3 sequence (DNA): TGTGCCAGCAGCCAAGAGCCGGCTAGCGCAATCTACGAGCAGTACTTC.